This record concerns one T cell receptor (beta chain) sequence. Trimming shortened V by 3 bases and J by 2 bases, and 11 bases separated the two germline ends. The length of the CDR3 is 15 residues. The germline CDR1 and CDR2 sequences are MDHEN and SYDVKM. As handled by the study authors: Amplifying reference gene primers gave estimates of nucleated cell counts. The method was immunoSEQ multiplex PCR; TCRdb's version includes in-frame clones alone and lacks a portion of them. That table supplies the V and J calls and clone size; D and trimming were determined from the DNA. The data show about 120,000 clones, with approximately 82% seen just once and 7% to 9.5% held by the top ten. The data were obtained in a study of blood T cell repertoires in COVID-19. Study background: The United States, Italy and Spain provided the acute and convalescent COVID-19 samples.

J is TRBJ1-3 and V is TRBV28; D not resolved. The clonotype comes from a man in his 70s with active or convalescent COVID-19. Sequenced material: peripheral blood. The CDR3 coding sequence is TGTGCCAGCAGTTTGAGTGGGCTCGCTGGAAACACCATATATTTT. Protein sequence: CASSLSGLAGNTIYF.